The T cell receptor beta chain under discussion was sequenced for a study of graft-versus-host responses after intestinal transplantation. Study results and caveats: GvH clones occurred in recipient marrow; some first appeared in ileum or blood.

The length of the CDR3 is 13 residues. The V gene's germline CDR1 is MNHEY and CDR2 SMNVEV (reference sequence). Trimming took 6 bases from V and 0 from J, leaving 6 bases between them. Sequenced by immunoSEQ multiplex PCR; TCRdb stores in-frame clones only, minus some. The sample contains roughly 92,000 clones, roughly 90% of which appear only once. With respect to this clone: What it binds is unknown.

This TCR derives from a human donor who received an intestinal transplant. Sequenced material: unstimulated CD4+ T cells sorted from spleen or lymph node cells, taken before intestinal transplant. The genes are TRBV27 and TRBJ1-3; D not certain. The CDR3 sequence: CASRRSSGNTIYF. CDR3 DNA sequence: TGTGCCAGCAGGCGGTCCTCTGGAAACACCATATATTTT.